Listed below are T cell receptor beta chains from one sample, sequenced in a study of blood T cell repertoires in COVID-19. Clones were read by immunoSEQ multiplex PCR, and TCRdb kept only the in-frame ones, dropping some. Found here are over 150,000 clones, 75% to 80% of them singletons; the top ten hold under 2%. The sequencing input was peripheral blood. These receptors originate from a man at least 80 years old with acute or convalescent COVID-19. Both conserved end residues are part of each CDR3. The D gene is left open where the match is weak. The size field is filled for only some rows; it gives once, few, many or a size class.

v_call,d_call,clone_size,j_call,cdr3_aa,cdr3_nt
TRBV2,TRBD2,NA,TRBJ2-1,CASSERGVLAALNNEQFF,TGTGCCAGCAGTGAAAGGGGTGTACTAGCGGCGCTTAACAATGAGCAGTTCTTC
TRBV19,NA,NA,TRBJ2-2,CASTQATNTGELFF,TGTGCCAGTACACAGGCTACGAACACCGGGGAGCTGTTTTTT
TRBV19,NA,NA,TRBJ1-3,CASSVAGPGNTIYF,TGTGCCAGTAGTGTTGCAGGGCCTGGAAACACCATATATTTT
TRBV19,TRBD1,NA,TRBJ1-2,CASYGTGNYGYTF,TGTGCCAGTTATGGGACAGGGAACTATGGCTACACCTTC
TRBV27,NA,NA,TRBJ2-7,CASSFVRGEAYEQYF,TGTGCCAGCAGTTTTGTGCGCGGGGAGGCCTACGAGCAGTACTTC
TRBV18,TRBD1,few,TRBJ2-5,CASSPGQGPRETQYF,TGTGCCAGCTCACCGGGACAGGGACCGCGGGAGACCCAGTACTTC
TRBV7-2,NA,NA,TRBJ2-1,CASRPPGGRQDEQFF,TGTGCCAGCCGCCCCCCGGGGGGCCGCCAGGATGAGCAGTTCTTC
TRBV7-9,NA,NA,TRBJ2-1,CTGVDYNEQFF,TGCACCGGAGTCGACTACAATGAGCAGTTCTTC
TRBV10-3,NA,NA,TRBJ2-2,CAISESGLSGGELFF,TGTGCCATCAGTGAGTCCGGCCTGAGCGGCGGGGAGCTGTTTTTT
TRBV4-1,TRBD2,once,TRBJ2-5,CASSPWTSGGGETQYF,TGCGCCAGCAGCCCCTGGACTAGCGGGGGGGGAGAGACCCAGTACTTC
TRBV3-1/TRBV3-2,NA,NA,TRBJ2-3,CASSQEGLDTQYF,TGTGCCAGCAGCCAAGAGGGACTGGATACGCAGTATTTT
TRBV18,TRBD1,few,TRBJ1-1,CASSATGLAEAFF,TGTGCCAGCTCAGCGACAGGGTTGGCTGAAGCTTTCTTT
TRBV2,NA,once,TRBJ2-5,CASTGVASSETQYF,TGTGCCAGCACGGGGGTCGCATCGAGCGAGACCCAGTACTTC
TRBV3-1/TRBV3-2,NA,NA,TRBJ1-2,CASGADYGYTF,TGTGCCAGCGGGGCAGACTATGGCTACACCTTC
TRBV7-3,NA,NA,TRBJ2-5,CASSLGQGETQYF,TGTGCCAGCAGCTTAGGGCAGGGAGAGACCCAGTACTTC
TRBV24-1,TRBD1,NA,TRBJ2-5,CATSDRGTGEETQYF,TGTGCCACCAGTGATCGCGGGACAGGGGAAGAGACCCAGTACTTC
TRBV5-6,TRBD2,NA,TRBJ2-1,CASSREGEQFF,TGTGCCAGCAGCCGGGAGGGTGAGCAGTTCTTC
TRBV29-1,TRBD1,NA,TRBJ2-7,CSVSPGQGLSYEQYF,TGCAGCGTTTCCCCGGGACAGGGGCTCTCCTACGAGCAGTACTTC
TRBV6-5,NA,NA,TRBJ2-4,CASSQDRRNIQYF,TGTGCCAGCAGCCAGGACAGACGCAACATTCAGTACTTC
TRBV3-1/TRBV3-2,NA,NA,TRBJ1-3,CASSRVGAAGNTIYF,TGTGCCAGCAGCCGTGTTGGGGCAGCTGGAAACACCATATATTTT
TRBV30,TRBD2,NA,TRBJ2-1,CAWSGGGGADEQFF,TGTGCCTGGAGTGGGGGCGGGGGGGCCGATGAGCAGTTCTTC
TRBV19,TRBD1,NA,TRBJ2-7,CASSFLQGNDYEQYF,TGTGCCAGTAGTTTCTTACAGGGGAACGACTACGAGCAGTACTTC
TRBV19,NA,NA,TRBJ1-1,CASRNQGTEAFF,TGTGCCAGTAGAAATCAGGGCACTGAAGCTTTCTTT
TRBV9,NA,once,TRBJ1-1,CASSVGVQGINTEAFF,TGTGCCAGCAGCGTAGGTGTTCAGGGTATAAACACTGAAGCTTTCTTT
TRBV19,TRBD1,NA,TRBJ1-5,CASSIGPGQGRNQPQHF,TGTGCCAGTAGTATAGGCCCCGGACAGGGACGCAATCAGCCCCAGCATTTT
TRBV11-2,TRBD2,NA,TRBJ2-1,CASSPRTSYNEQFF,TGTGCCAGCAGCCCCCGGACTAGCTACAATGAGCAGTTCTTC
TRBV4-1,TRBD1,NA,TRBJ2-2,CASSQGPRTGGNTGELFF,TGCGCCAGCAGCCAAGGTCCACGGACAGGGGGCAACACCGGGGAGCTGTTTTTT
TRBV11-2,TRBD1,NA,TRBJ1-2,CASSAQGRVNYGYTF,TGTGCCAGCAGCGCACAGGGGAGAGTCAACTATGGCTACACCTTC
TRBV5-1,TRBD1,few,TRBJ2-5,CASSPGTGRETQYF,TGCGCCAGCAGCCCAGGGACAGGGCGAGAGACCCAGTACTTC
TRBV19,NA,NA,TRBJ1-4,CASSIGRGEKLFF,TGTGCCAGTAGTATAGGCCGCGGGGAAAAACTGTTTTTT
TRBV5-1,NA,NA,TRBJ1-1,CASSLAGGGGNTEAFF,TGCGCCAGCAGCTTGGCCGGGGGAGGGGGGAACACTGAAGCTTTCTTT
TRBV2,TRBD1,NA,TRBJ2-3,CASTATGVRTSTDTQYF,TGTGCCAGCACCGCGACAGGGGTCCGGACTAGCACAGATACGCAGTATTTT
TRBV6-4,TRBD2,NA,TRBJ2-3,CASSRTSGGTLGDTQYF,TGTGCCAGCTCCCGGACTAGCGGGGGGACTTTAGGAGATACGCAGTATTTT
TRBV20-1,NA,NA,TRBJ2-3,CSVRRDTQYF,TGCAGTGTTCGCAGGGATACGCAGTATTTT
TRBV10-3,NA,NA,TRBJ2-6,CATRSNAGANVLTF,TGTGCCACCCGTTCTAATGCGGGGGCCAACGTCCTGACTTTC
TRBV2,NA,NA,TRBJ1-2,CAGQRGRVDGYTF,TGTGCCGGACAGCGGGGCAGGGTCGATGGCTACACCTTC
TRBV13,NA,NA,TRBJ2-7,CASSLGYHEQYF,TGTGCCAGCAGCTTAGGGTATCACGAGCAGTACTTC
TRBV6-4,NA,NA,TRBJ2-3,CASSDYHRADTQYF,TGTGCCAGCAGTGACTATCACAGGGCAGATACGCAGTATTTT
TRBV5-5,NA,once,TRBJ1-5,CASSPTSVGGHQPQHF,TGTGCCAGCAGCCCCACCTCGGTCGGAGGGCATCAGCCCCAGCATTTT
TRBV5-6,NA,NA,TRBJ2-5,CASSLQGLRETQYF,TGTGCCAGCAGCTTGCAGGGGCTGAGAGAGACCCAGTACTTC
TRBV10-2,TRBD1,NA,TRBJ1-1,CASSDRGQISTEAFF,TGCGCCAGCAGCGACCGGGGACAGATCAGCACTGAAGCTTTCTTT
TRBV2,TRBD1,NA,TRBJ1-5,CASSGQGRQPQHF,TGTGCCAGCAGCGGACAGGGCCGTCAGCCCCAGCATTTT
TRBV6-5,TRBD1,NA,TRBJ1-1,CASLRGDRAATEAFF,TGTGCCAGCCTCAGGGGGGACAGGGCGGCCACTGAAGCTTTCTTT
TRBV2,TRBD1,NA,TRBJ1-2,CASSVGQGVYGYTF,TGTGCCAGCAGTGTTGGACAGGGGGTCTATGGCTACACCTTC
TRBV27,TRBD1,few,TRBJ1-1,CASSLSRQGGNTEAFF,TGTGCCAGCAGTTTATCGCGGCAGGGGGGGAACACTGAAGCTTTCTTT
TRBV7-2,NA,NA,TRBJ2-1,CASSLEAGKQFF,TGTGCCAGCAGCTTAGAGGCGGGAAAGCAGTTCTTC